This T cell receptor beta chain was sequenced for a study of shared clonotypes between healthy human individuals. Overall study: The plates for each donor numbered three CD4 naive, three CD4 memory, two CD8 naive and one CD8 memory. Whole-study findings and limits: Clonotype sharing among donors, it was expected, would be affected by sequencing depth.

About this clone: Its cognate antigen is unknown.

The germline gives CDR1 MNHEY, CDR2 SMNVEV (reference sequence). V lost 3 bases and J lost 8; bases outside the gene matches: 6. The CDR3 totals 14 residues. Libraries were prepared by immunoSEQ multiplex PCR; TCRdb keeps only in-frame clonotypes and omits some of them. The table has 1,400,000 or so clones, 98% to 99% seen once. The sequenced material came from naive CD4+ T cells sorted from blood. Subset specified: CD45RA+ positively selected. The sequence was collected from a young man in good health. V and J are TRBV27 and TRBJ2-1, with TRBD1 matching 8 bases. For the CDR3, the DNA is TGTGCCAGCAGTTTTGACAGGGGTGGGGATGAGCAGTTCTTC. Residues: CASSFDRGGDEQFF.